Each of the 5 T cell receptor beta chains below was sequenced from the same sample in a study of Ad26.COV2.S vaccination and SARS-CoV-2 variants. Here immunoSEQ multiplex PCR was the method, and the copy in TCRdb shows in-frame clones only, minus some. The sample lists hundreds of thousands of clones; 75% to 95% were seen once. Described treatment: some 20 received Ad26.COV2.S at low or high dose, single or two shots; about 5 received placebo; per-sample allocation not given. Specimen acquisition occurred on day 63 following the initial vaccine or placebo injection. Sequencing used peripheral blood, obtained in a trial of Ad26.COV2.S vaccine versus placebo. These receptors came from a person between 18 and 65 years old who received the Ad26.COV2.S COVID-19 vaccine or a placebo.

V usage is TRBV5-6 and J usage is TRBJ1-1; D is possibly TRBD1 (6 bases). This CDR3 region has 14 residues. Germline values: CDR1 SGHDT, CDR2 YYEEEE. V lost 0 bases to trimming and J lost 3 bases, with 9 bases between them. The CDR3 bases are TGTGCCAGCAGCTTGGTGGACAGTTACACTGAAGCTTTCTTT. Its translation is CASSLVDSYTEAFF.

CDR3 loop: CASSTKTTGLNEQFF. Here the CDR3 DNA reads TGTGCCAGTAGTACCAAAACAACAGGGCTCAATGAGCAGTTCTTC. V gene TRBV19 combines with J gene TRBJ2-1; D might be TRBD1 (6 bases). The V gene's germline CDR1 is LNHDA and CDR2 SQIVND (reference sequence). Trimming removed 4 bases from V and 6 bases from J, with 16 bases in between. This CDR3 is built from 15 residues.

The chain employs TRBV27 and TRBJ2-7; a weak D match, TRBD2 (6 bases). The CDR3 totals 15 residues. Trimming removed 3 bases at V and 4 bases at J, with 16 bases between. Germline values: CDR1 MNHEY, CDR2 SMNVEV (reference sequence). The CDR3 here is CASSFLPGAVYEQYF. The DNA for the CDR3 is TGTGCCAGCAGTTTTTTACCGGGAGCAGTATACGAGCAGTACTTC.

This clone was counted only a few times. The chain uses TRBV30 and TRBJ2-7, with 7 positions matching TRBD1. V dropped 4 bases and J dropped 8; count of bases not matched to a gene: 8. In germline, CDR1 is GTSNPN, CDR2 SVGIG (reference sequence). CDR3 length equals 12 residues. This CDR3 is CAWNEGQPQQYF. In nucleotides, the CDR3 is TGTGCCTGGAACGAGGGACAGCCCCAGCAGTACTTC.

The rearrangement joins TRBV11-2 to TRBJ2-1; possibly TRBD2 for D (5 bases). This CDR3 spans 15 amino acids. Trimming pared 5 bases from V and 7 bases from J, leaving 18 bases between. Germline V gives CDR1 SGHAT, CDR2 FQNNGV. The CDR3 is CASSPWSSLGNEQFF. CDR3 DNA: TGTGCCAGCAGCCCCTGGTCTAGCCTAGGGAATGAGCAGTTCTTC.